What follows is one TCR beta chain and its context. What it recognizes is unknown. The source of the sample is a study of a mutant IDH1 vaccine in newly diagnosed glioma. Across the study: Most patients had radiochemotherapy with temozolomide before enrollment; others had one alone. Broader study findings: Most patients, roughly 92%, showed vaccine-induced immune responses.

Per the germline V gene, CDR1 is MNHEY and CDR2 is SMNVEV (reference sequence). The CDR3 extends over 13 amino acids. V gave up 3 bases and J gave up 9 bases, with 12 bases separating them. Regarding time point: baseline, week 1 (first vaccination visit). Described treatment: pre-vaccination baseline after standard-of-care therapy. Donors' newly diagnosed IDH1-mutant WHO grade 3 or 4 astrocytomas lacked nuclear ATRX. Using immunoSEQ multiplex PCR, the repertoire was profiled, and TCRdb retains in-frame clones only, with some absent. There are 98,000 or so clones in the sample; approximately 90% occur only once, and 0.5% to 0.6% lies in the top ten.

This clonotype was sampled from a woman aged 45-65 years with glioma. This chain uses TRBV27 with TRBJ1-5, with D unclear. This specimen consisted of PBMCs, obtained from a glioma patient treated with radiotherapy, temozolomide or both. The CDR3 DNA follows: TGTGCCAGCAGTTTCGGCGTCGTTGGGCCCCAGCATTTT. It yields the protein CASSFGVVGPQHF.